This entry describes one T cell receptor (beta chain). Cells designated naive CD8 were CD45RO-negative and were positively selected for CCR7, with terminally differentiated effector memory CD45RA+ cells excluded. These data are taken from a study of shared clonotypes between healthy human individuals. In the study overall: Aged 18 to 49, the donors were a couple of women and a few men.

The ends were cut back, 4 bases at V and 4 bases at J, with 14 bases in the middle. The V gene's germline CDR1 is LGHNA and CDR2 YSLEER. CDR3 size: 14 residues. Some clones are missing from TCRdb's copy, which holds only in-frame ones; the method was immunoSEQ multiplex PCR. The data hold about 2.1 million clones, with 90% to 95% observed a single time. This receptor was obtained from a man between 18 and 29 years old in good health. Some clones in this sample may be carry-over from other donors' samples. The chain recombines TRBV4-3 with TRBJ2-7, with D tentatively TRBD1 or TRBD2 (6 bases each). Source material: naive CD8+ T cells from PBMCs. In DNA form, the CDR3 reads TGCGCCAGCAGCCCGTCACGAGGGGGGTACGAGCAGTACTTC. It is translated as CASSPSRGGYEQYF.